The clone carrying this T cell receptor beta chain was seen a handful of times. As yet, its antigen is unknown. The data belong to a study of T cell repertoires in cytomegalovirus infection. General study points: HLA-C-restricted CMV clonotypes gave the most frequent clonotype in two of eight donors.

The ends were cut back, 5 bases at V and 3 bases at J, with 10 bases in the middle. Germline V gives CDR1 SGHVS, CDR2 FNYEAQ. The CDR3 is 13 residues long. TCRdb analysed the reads with MiXCR anew, one entry per CDR3 protein. The sample holds 150,000 to 200,000 distinct CDR3 sequences; under 20% are singletons and the top ten take roughly 20%. The chain is built from TRBV7-6 and TRBJ1-1, with D perhaps matching TRBD1 (6 bases). The receptor comes from a human donor in good health (CMV status not recorded). Some clones in this sample may be carry-over from other donors' samples. The sequencing input was CD8+ T cells from PBMCs. CDR3: CASSNREDTEAFF. Here the CDR3 DNA reads TGTGCCAGCAGCAACAGGGAGGACACTGAAGCTTTCTTT.